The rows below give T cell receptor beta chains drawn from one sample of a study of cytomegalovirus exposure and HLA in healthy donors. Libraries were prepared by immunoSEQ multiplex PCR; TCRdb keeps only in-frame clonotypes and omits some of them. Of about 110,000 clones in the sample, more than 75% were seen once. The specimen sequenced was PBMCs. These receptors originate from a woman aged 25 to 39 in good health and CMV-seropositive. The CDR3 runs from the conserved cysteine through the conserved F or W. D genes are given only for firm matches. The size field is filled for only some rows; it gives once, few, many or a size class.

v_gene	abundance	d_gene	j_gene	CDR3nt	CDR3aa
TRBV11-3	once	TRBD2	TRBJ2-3	TGTGCCAGCAGCTCCTCGACTAGCGGGGGGCCCACAGATACGCAGTATTTT	CASSSSTSGGPTDTQYF
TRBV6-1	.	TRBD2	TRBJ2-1	TGTGCCAGCAGTGAAAGCGGGAGAGGTGAGCAGTTCTTC	CASSESGRGEQFF
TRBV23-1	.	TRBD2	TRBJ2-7	TGCGCCACCGAAACACCCAAACCGGGACAACGGACTAGCGGGGGATACGAGCAGTACTTC	CATETPKPGQRTSGGYEQYF
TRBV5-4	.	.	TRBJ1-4	TGTGCCAGCAGCTACGCTGGGGGCGGAACTAATGAAAAACTGTTTTTT	CASSYAGGGTNEKLFF
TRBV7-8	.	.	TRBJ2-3	TGTGCGAGCAGCTCTAGTAGAACCCCAGATACGCAGTATTTT	CASSSSRTPDTQYF
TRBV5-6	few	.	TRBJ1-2	TGTGCCAGCTCTAGGACAGCTTATGGCTACACCTTC	CASSRTAYGYTF
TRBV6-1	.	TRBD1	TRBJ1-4	TGTGCCAGCAGTGACTACGGGACAGGGGGGGATCTTTATGAAAAACTGTTTTTT	CASSDYGTGGDLYEKLFF
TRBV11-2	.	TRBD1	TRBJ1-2	TGTGCCAGCAGCTCCCACAGGGGTCCCTATGGCTACACCTTC	CASSSHRGPYGYTF
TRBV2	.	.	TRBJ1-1	TGTGCCAGCAGACCCAGGGCGATGAACACTGAAGCTTTCTTT	CASRPRAMNTEAFF
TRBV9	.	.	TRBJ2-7	TGTGCCAGCAGCGTAGGGGCAGTCCCCTACGAGCAGTACTTC	CASSVGAVPYEQYF
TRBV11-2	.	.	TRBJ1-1	TGTGCCAGCAGCCGGGCGGGGCAAAACACTGAAGCTTTCTTT	CASSRAGQNTEAFF
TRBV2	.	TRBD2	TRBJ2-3	TGTGCCAGCAGTGGTGGACTAGCGGGGGCCACAGATACGCAGTATTTT	CASSGGLAGATDTQYF
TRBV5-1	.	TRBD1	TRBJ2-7	TGCGCCAGCAGCTTGGGCCTCGGGACAGGGGCCATCGAGCAGTACTTC	CASSLGLGTGAIEQYF
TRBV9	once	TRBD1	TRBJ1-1	TGTGCCAGCAGCGCTTCCTGGACAGGGGGTCTCACTGAAGCTTTCTTT	CASSASWTGGLTEAFF
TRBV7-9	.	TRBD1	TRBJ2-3	TGTGCCAGCAGCTTAGGTGTTGGGACAGGGGAAAGAGATACGCAGTATTTT	CASSLGVGTGERDTQYF
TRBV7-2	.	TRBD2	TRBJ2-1	TGTGCCAGCAGCCCCCAGGCTAGCGGGGTGTACAATGAGCAGTTCTTC	CASSPQASGVYNEQFF
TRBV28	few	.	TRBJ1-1	TGTGCCAGCAGTCAGAACACTGAAGCTTTCTTT	CASSQNTEAFF